These 13 T cell receptor beta chains were all obtained from the same sample, sequenced in a study of T cell repertoires in cytomegalovirus infection. MiXCR, run by TCRdb on the reads, gives a single entry per CDR3 protein. Of around 230,000 distinct CDR3 sequences listed, 5% to 8.5% are singletons. Material: PBMCs. These receptors were taken from a human donor in good health (CMV status not recorded). Some clones in this sample may be carry-over from other donors' samples.

This clonotype showed up many times. The chain has TRBV7-2 and TRBJ2-2, with 12 bases fitting TRBD2. Germline V gene lookup returns CDR1 SGHTA and CDR2 FQGNSA. The V segment lost 3 bases and the J segment 3 bases; nucleotides outside the gene matches: 8. This CDR3 is 18 amino acids long. CDR3 sequence: CASSFRTSGVSDTGELFF. The CDR3 nucleotides are TGTGCCAGCAGCTTCCGGACTAGCGGGGTATCGGACACCGGGGAGCTGTTTTTT.

This clonotype was recorded many times. The rearrangement joins TRBV12-3 or TRBV12-4 to TRBJ2-1, with TRBD1 matching 9 bases. The CDR3 covers 15 residues. With V trimmed by 4 bases and J by 8 bases, 9 bases remained unmatched. The CDR3 DNA is TGTGCCAGCAGTTCGGCGACAGGGGGTACAGATGAGCAGTTCTTC. Amino acids: CASSSATGGTDEQFF.

This clonotype was seen many times. V usage is TRBV5-1 and J usage is TRBJ2-7; 12 bases agree with TRBD2. V trimming: 1 base; J trimming: 5 bases; junction bases outside the gene matches: 7. The V gene's germline CDR1 is SGHRS and CDR2 YFSETQ. The CDR3 runs 16 residues. The CDR3 here is CASSLPRTSGVNEQYF. The CDR3 region has the DNA TGCGCCAGCAGCTTGCCCCGGACTAGCGGGGTGAACGAGCAGTACTTC. Using reference TRBV5-1 and TRBJ2-7 for the parts outside the CDR3, the full variable domain is KAGVTQTPRYLIKTRGQQVTLSCSPISGHRSVSWYQQTPGQGLQFLFEYFSETQRNKGNFPGRFSGRQFSNSRSEMNVSTLELGDSALYLCASSLPRTSGVNEQYFGPGTRLTVT.

The sample holds many counts of this clonotype. The J gene is TRBJ2-1, the V gene TRBV19; possibly TRBD1 for D (5 bases). Deletions cut 3 bases from V and 3 bases from J, with 9 bases between. Germline CDR1 is LNHDA and CDR2 is SQIVND (reference sequence). The CDR3 has 14 residues. For the CDR3, the DNA is TGTGCCAGTAGTATCGTCAGGGACTACAATGAGCAGTTCTTC. It is translated as CASSIVRDYNEQFF.

In this sample, this clonotype turned up many times. This chain joins TRBV27 and TRBJ2-3; 10 bases map to TRBD2. Per the germline V gene, CDR1 is MNHEY and CDR2 is SMNVEV (reference sequence). The V segment lost 2 bases and the J segment 1 base; nucleotides outside the gene matches: 6. CDR3 length: 17 residues. The CDR3 DNA sequence: TGTGCCAGCAGTTTAAGGCCTAGCGGGGGCCGCACAGATACGCAGTATTTT. It translates to CASSLRPSGGRTDTQYF.

In this sample, this clonotype turned up a few times. The chain carries TRBV2 and TRBJ2-6; no firm D call. Germline CDR1 and CDR2: SNHLY and FYNNEI. This CDR3 region has 15 residues. With 4 bases removed from V and 0 bases from J, the gap between germline ends came to 7 bases. The CDR3 here is CASSGLLSGANVLTF. Here the CDR3 DNA reads TGTGCCAGCAGTGGCCTGCTCTCTGGGGCCAACGTCCTGACTTTC.

This clonotype appeared many times. V and J are TRBV4-3 and TRBJ2-1, with TRBD2 matching 7 bases. The trim removed 0 bases at V and 5 bases at J, leaving 4 bases unmatched. The germline V gene encodes CDR1 LGHNA and CDR2 YSLEER. The CDR3 is 15 amino acids. The CDR3 DNA sequence: TGCGCCAGCAGCCAAGACCGCAGCGGGAACAATGAGCAGTTCTTC. It specifies CASSQDRSGNNEQFF.

This clonotype appeared many times. DNA of the CDR3: TGTGCCAGCAGCCAAGAATTTCGTAGCTGGGATACGCAGTATTTT. The encoded protein is CASSQEFRSWDTQYF. V gene TRBV3-1 combines with J gene TRBJ2-3; D is unclear. The CDR3 sequence is 15 residues long. CDR1 and CDR2 (germline): LGHDT, YNNKEL (reference sequence). Trimming pared 0 bases from V and 6 bases from J, leaving 13 bases between.

This clonotype was observed at least ten times. The genes are TRBV4-3 and TRBJ1-6, with a possible D match to TRBD1 (5 bases). CDR1 and CDR2 (germline): LGHNA, YSLEER. The ends were cut back, 5 bases at V and 1 base at J, with 9 bases in the middle. CDR3 length equals 15 residues. As DNA, the CDR3 is TGCGCCAGCAGCGTTCAGGGATCCTATAATTCACCCCTCCACTTT. It is translated as CASSVQGSYNSPLHF.

The sample holds many counts of this clonotype. The chain joins TRBV20-1 to TRBJ2-5; the D is unclear. The CDR3 runs to 13 residues. Germline V gives CDR1 DFQATT, CDR2 SNEGSKA (reference sequence). V was pared by 5 bases and J by 4 bases, with 14 bases between. CDR3 sequence: CSAVRLGGETQYF. CDR3 coding DNA: TGCAGTGCTGTTCGATTGGGTGGAGAGACCCAGTACTTC.

Turning to this clonotype: A junction boundary mismatches the germline segment, possibly from a read error. The V gene is TRBV7-8, the J gene TRBJ1-5; D ambiguous. Germline V gene lookup returns CDR1 SGHVS and CDR2 FQNEAQ. This CDR3 comprises 13 residues. DNA for the CDR3: TGTGCCAGCAGCTACATTTCGATTCAGGCCCAGCATTTT. It is translated as CASSYISIQAQHF.

This clonotype was counted ten times or more. V gene TRBV7-2 combines with J gene TRBJ2-5, with a weak D call TRBD2 (6 bases). The CDR3 contains 14 residues. The V gene lost 1 base and the J gene lost 2 bases, with 8 bases spanning the gap. Germline values: CDR1 SGHTA, CDR2 FQGNSA. CDR3 coding DNA: TGTGCCAGCAGCTTAGACCGGGGGCAAGAGACCCAGTACTTC. Translating it yields CASSLDRGQETQYF.

Ten or more counts support this clonotype. V is TRBV27 and J is TRBJ1-6, with a possible D match to TRBD1 (5 bases). The germline V and J ends were trimmed by 8 bases and 7 bases, with 12 bases remaining between them. The CDR3 has 13 residues. Germline assignment: CDR1 MNHEY and CDR2 SMNVEV (reference sequence). The CDR3 sequence is CASSGTMNSPLHF. CDR3 nucleotides: TGTGCCAGCTCCGGGACTATGAATTCACCCCTCCACTTT.